This TCR beta chain emerged from a study of vaccination effects on CD4 cells after COVID-19. Profiled with immunoSEQ multiplex PCR; TCRdb holds only in-frame clones, not every one. The table records 35,000 to 45,000 clones, around 76% of them present only once. The culture ran for 10 days, and then CD4+ T cells were isolated. The person was diagnosed with PCR-confirmed SARS-CoV-2 infection between March and December 2020. Either the mRNA-1273 or the BNT162b2 vaccine was given to participants as two doses. A remark on this clone: Antigen specificity is unknown.

V dropped 4 bases and J dropped 3; count of bases not matched to a gene: 5. Per germline, CDR1 SGHDT and CDR2 YYEEEE. This CDR3 comprises 15 residues. The sequence derives from a human donor who had a prior SARS-CoV-2 infection. This chain connects TRBV5-6 to TRBJ2-1; 9 bases are shared with TRBD2. The source material was CD4+ T cells from PBMCs cultured without peptide, sampled after COVID-19 vaccination. The CDR3 region is CASSEGSGSYNEQFF. As DNA, the CDR3 is TGTGCCAGCAGCGAGGGTAGCGGGAGCTACAATGAGCAGTTCTTC.